A selection of T cell receptor beta chains follows, all from one sample in a study of OX40 agonist ivuxolimab in advanced cancers. Assay used: immunoSEQ multiplex PCR; TCRdb lists only in-frame clones, some missing. The sample records just over 25,000 clones, 70% to 90% being singletons. This specimen consisted of CD4+ or CD8+ T cells sorted from blood, obtained in a trial of the OX40 agonist ivuxolimab. These receptors all come from an adult with an advanced solid tumor such as melanoma, head and neck, liver or kidney cancer. Both conserved end residues are part of each CDR3. D genes are given only for firm matches. The size entry is marked missing in some rows and otherwise reads once, few, many or a size class.

V: TRBV5-6; size: NA; J: TRBJ1-3; D: TRBD1; DNA: TGTGCCAGCAGCCAGGGACAGACCACTGGAAACACCATATATTTT; CDR3: CASSQGQTTGNTIYF
V: TRBV7-6; size: once; J: TRBJ2-1; D: TRBD2; DNA: TGTGCCAGCAGCCCTACTAGCGGGAGGCCAGGTGAGCAGTTCTTC; CDR3: CASSPTSGRPGEQFF
V: TRBV4-1; size: NA; J: TRBJ1-1; D: NA; DNA: TGCGCCAGCAGCCAAGACGGGGGGGGTGTTGTGAACACTGAAGCTTTCTTT; CDR3: CASSQDGGGVVNTEAFF
V: TRBV27; size: NA; J: TRBJ2-2; D: NA; DNA: TGTGCCAGCAGTTTATCTCGGACCGGGGAGCTGTTTTTT; CDR3: CASSLSRTGELFF
V: TRBV14; size: NA; J: TRBJ2-7; D: NA; DNA: TGTGCCAGCAGCTCCCACCCGGACAGCTCCTACGAGCAGTACTTC; CDR3: CASSSHPDSSYEQYF
V: TRBV6-5; size: NA; J: TRBJ2-5; D: NA; DNA: TGTGCCAGCAGTTACTCGACCGCGGGACGTCCAGGGACCCAGTACTTC; CDR3: CASSYSTAGRPGTQYF
V: TRBV13; size: once; J: TRBJ2-2; D: NA; DNA: TGTGCCAGCAGCTTAGGAGAGGGACGAACAGGCGGGGAGCTGTTTTTT; CDR3: CASSLGEGRTGGELFF
V: TRBV11-2; size: once; J: TRBJ1-1; D: NA; DNA: TGTGCCAGCAGCTTATTAAGGGAGGGGACGGTCAACACTGAAGCTTTCTTT; CDR3: CASSLLREGTVNTEAFF
V: TRBV27; size: NA; J: TRBJ1-2; D: TRBD1; DNA: TGTGCCAGCAGCGTCGGGACAGGGAGCGGCTACACCTTC; CDR3: CASSVGTGSGYTF
V: TRBV4-2; size: NA; J: TRBJ1-2; D: NA; DNA: TGTGCCAGCAGCCAAAGGGGTCCTAAACGCTATGGCTACACCTTC; CDR3: CASSQRGPKRYGYTF
V: TRBV18; size: NA; J: TRBJ1-1; D: NA; DNA: TGTGCCAGCTCACCTCTGAACACTGAAGCTTTCTTT; CDR3: CASSPLNTEAFF
V: TRBV9; size: NA; J: TRBJ1-2; D: TRBD1; DNA: TGTGCCAGCAGCCTGACAGGGGCCTATGGCTACACCTTC; CDR3: CASSLTGAYGYTF
V: TRBV7-6; size: NA; J: TRBJ2-1; D: NA; DNA: TGTGCCAGCAGCTTGAATCGAGCTTACAATGAGCAGTTCTTC; CDR3: CASSLNRAYNEQFF